The source of this T cell receptor (beta chain) is a study of T cells in Graves' hyperthyroidism and ophthalmopathy. Overall study context: Once the initial diagnosis was made, peripheral blood was obtained before any treatment.

Points from the study as a whole: Progression to ophthalmopathy was predicted a median of approximately seven months early. Most thyroid clonotypes with frequency above 0.001 were detected in blood.

What was amplified from RNA transcripts were TCR beta CDR3 regions. TCR CDR3 underwent first-round RT-PCR with the HTBI primer set. TCRdb re-derived calls from the multiplex PCR reads in MiXCR, one entry per CDR3 protein. The repertoire holds hundreds of thousands of distinct CDR3 sequences, with under 15% as singletons. V trimming: 0 bases; J trimming: 0 bases; junction bases outside the gene matches: 4. Germline CDR1 is SGDLS and CDR2 is YYNGEE. The CDR3 has 16 residues. This clonotype was detected a few times. What it binds is unknown. Clinical symptoms, serum thyroxine and TRAb, thyroid ultrasound and orbital computed tomography together formed the diagnostic basis.

The clonotype comes from a man between 18 and 35 years old with Graves' ophthalmopathy. The chain employs TRBV9 and TRBJ1-1; TRBD1 matches 8 bases. Specimen: blood. This CDR3 is CASSVGTGIMNTEAFF. The DNA for the CDR3 is TGTGCCAGCAGCGTAGGGACAGGGATTATGAACACTGAAGCTTTCTTT.